This is a list of T cell receptor beta chains from one sample in a study of Ad26.COV2.S vaccination and SARS-CoV-2 variants. Using immunoSEQ multiplex PCR, the repertoire was profiled, and TCRdb retains in-frame clones only, with some absent. The sample contains 250,000 to 300,000 clones, around 87% of which appear only once. The sequencing here drew on peripheral blood, taken in a trial of Ad26.COV2.S vaccine versus placebo. These receptors came from a person between 18 and 65 years old who received the Ad26.COV2.S COVID-19 vaccine or a placebo. Both conserved end residues are part of each CDR3. The D gene is left open where the match is weak. Clone sizes are given selectively: once, few, many, or a class where the clone is expanded.

j_gene: TRBJ2-7; v_gene: TRBV11-2; abundance: .; d_gene: TRBD2; CDR3aa: CASSRWGPEVSGSSGEQYF; CDR3nt: TGTGCCAGCAGCCGATGGGGGCCCGAGGTTAGCGGGAGCTCCGGCGAGCAGTACTTC
j_gene: TRBJ2-3; v_gene: TRBV7-3; abundance: .; d_gene: TRBD2; CDR3aa: CASSLLAGGTDTQYF; CDR3nt: TGTGCCAGCAGCTTACTAGCGGGGGGGACAGATACGCAGTATTTT
j_gene: TRBJ1-1; v_gene: TRBV6-5; abundance: .; d_gene: .; CDR3aa: CASSYYSTEAFF; CDR3nt: TGTGCCAGCAGTTACTATAGTACTGAAGCTTTCTTT
j_gene: TRBJ2-3; v_gene: TRBV5-1; abundance: .; d_gene: TRBD2; CDR3aa: CASSSLRGGGDTQYF; CDR3nt: TGCGCCAGCAGCTCCCTTCGCGGGGGAGGAGATACGCAGTATTTT
j_gene: TRBJ2-3; v_gene: TRBV5-1; abundance: .; d_gene: .; CDR3aa: CASSSGTSTDTQYF; CDR3nt: TGCGCCAGCAGCTCCGGGACTAGCACAGATACGCAGTATTTT
j_gene: TRBJ1-4; v_gene: TRBV10-3; abundance: .; d_gene: TRBD1; CDR3aa: CAISESTGDEKLFF; CDR3nt: TGTGCCATCAGTGAGTCGACAGGGGATGAAAAACTGTTTTTT
j_gene: TRBJ1-3; v_gene: TRBV6-5; abundance: .; d_gene: .; CDR3aa: CASSYRGSSGNTIYF; CDR3nt: TGTGCCAGCAGTTACCGGGGTTCCTCTGGAAACACCATATATTTT
j_gene: TRBJ2-5; v_gene: TRBV27; abundance: .; d_gene: TRBD2; CDR3aa: CASSFLAGGWGTQYF; CDR3nt: TGTGCCAGCAGTTTTCTAGCGGGGGGCTGGGGGACCCAGTACTTC
j_gene: TRBJ2-7; v_gene: TRBV5-6; abundance: .; d_gene: .; CDR3aa: CASSLALGRYEQYF; CDR3nt: TGTGCCAGCAGCTTGGCCCTAGGGAGGTACGAGCAGTACTTC
j_gene: TRBJ1-5; v_gene: TRBV6-6; abundance: .; d_gene: .; CDR3aa: CASSYSRGRDNQPQHF; CDR3nt: TGTGCCAGCAGTTACTCCAGGGGAAGGGACAATCAGCCCCAGCATTTT
j_gene: TRBJ1-4; v_gene: TRBV7-2; abundance: .; d_gene: .; CDR3aa: CASKPTGTNEKLFF; CDR3nt: TGTGCCAGCAAACCGACAGGAACAAATGAAAAACTGTTTTTT
j_gene: TRBJ1-1; v_gene: TRBV7-7; abundance: .; d_gene: .; CDR3aa: CASSLERGTEAFF; CDR3nt: TGTGCCAGCAGCTTAGAAAGGGGCACTGAAGCTTTCTTT
j_gene: TRBJ1-4; v_gene: TRBV4-1; abundance: .; d_gene: .; CDR3aa: CASSQVLEKLFF; CDR3nt: TGCGCCAGCAGCCAAGTTCTAGAAAAACTGTTTTTT
j_gene: TRBJ1-2; v_gene: TRBV5-8; abundance: .; d_gene: .; CDR3aa: CASSLGDLYGYTF; CDR3nt: TGTGCCAGCAGCTTGGGGGACCTCTATGGCTACACCTTC
j_gene: TRBJ2-7; v_gene: TRBV5-1; abundance: .; d_gene: TRBD2; CDR3aa: CASSLGGGSSYEQYF; CDR3nt: TGCGCCAGCAGCTTGGGCGGGGGGAGCTCCTACGAGCAGTACTTC
j_gene: TRBJ1-3; v_gene: TRBV13; abundance: once; d_gene: TRBD1; CDR3aa: CASSTLDRRTSGNTIYF; CDR3nt: TGTGCCAGCAGCACCCTGGACAGGCGCACCTCTGGAAACACCATATATTTT
j_gene: TRBJ2-3; v_gene: TRBV7-8; abundance: .; d_gene: TRBD2; CDR3aa: CASSLGAGGPTDTQYF; CDR3nt: TGTGCCAGCAGCTTGGGGGCGGGAGGGCCCACAGATACGCAGTATTTT
j_gene: TRBJ2-1; v_gene: TRBV9; abundance: .; d_gene: .; CDR3aa: CASSVTGDGYNEQFF; CDR3nt: TGTGCCAGCAGCGTAACCGGGGATGGCTACAATGAGCAGTTCTTC
j_gene: TRBJ1-2; v_gene: TRBV5-6; abundance: once; d_gene: .; CDR3aa: CASSLYSEWDYGYTF; CDR3nt: TGTGCCAGCAGCCTATACTCCGAGTGGGACTATGGCTACACCTTC
j_gene: TRBJ2-4; v_gene: TRBV18; abundance: .; d_gene: .; CDR3aa: CASSGDQGQKNIQYF; CDR3nt: TGTGCCAGCTCTGGGGACCAGGGGCAGAAAAACATTCAGTACTTC
j_gene: TRBJ1-1; v_gene: TRBV7-9; abundance: .; d_gene: TRBD1; CDR3aa: CASRRSGGATEAFF; CDR3nt: TGTGCCAGCAGGCGATCAGGGGGTGCCACTGAAGCTTTCTTT
j_gene: TRBJ1-1; v_gene: TRBV10-3; abundance: few; d_gene: TRBD1; CDR3aa: CAISASGQDTEAFF; CDR3nt: TGTGCCATCAGTGCCTCGGGACAGGACACTGAAGCTTTCTTT
j_gene: TRBJ2-5; v_gene: TRBV19; abundance: .; d_gene: .; CDR3aa: CASSRTSPETQYF; CDR3nt: TGTGCCAGTAGTAGGACAAGCCCGGAGACCCAGTACTTC
j_gene: TRBJ1-6; v_gene: TRBV6-5; abundance: .; d_gene: .; CDR3aa: CASRIGTGDSPLHF; CDR3nt: TGTGCCAGCAGGATCGGGACCGGAGATTCACCCCTCCACTTT
j_gene: TRBJ1-5; v_gene: TRBV24-1; abundance: .; d_gene: .; CDR3aa: CATSNGAVNQPQHF; CDR3nt: TGTGCCACCAGTAACGGGGCGGTCAATCAGCCCCAGCATTTT
j_gene: TRBJ2-7; v_gene: TRBV10-3; abundance: few; d_gene: TRBD2; CDR3aa: CAIRGTSGSIYEQYF; CDR3nt: TGTGCCATCAGAGGGACTAGCGGGAGTATCTACGAGCAGTACTTC
j_gene: TRBJ1-1; v_gene: TRBV5-1; abundance: .; d_gene: .; CDR3aa: CASSWNTNTEAFF; CDR3nt: TGCGCCAGCAGCTGGAATACCAACACTGAAGCTTTCTTT